This T cell receptor (beta chain) was sequenced in a study of control samples from healthy donors and cancer patients. Germline V CDR1 and CDR2: SGHDT, YYEEEE. The CDR3 is made up of 16 amino acids. Trimming cost V 4 bases and J 2 bases; bases outside gene matches: 4. Sequencing used immunoSEQ multiplex PCR; TCRdb keeps in-frame clones, though not all of them. This sample has under 200,000 clones, with roughly 92% found just once. This receptor was obtained from a woman aged 25 to 39 in good health. The rearrangement joins TRBV5-6 to TRBJ2-3; 13 nucleotides align to TRBD2. The specimen was blood. CDR3 coding DNA: TGTGCCAGCAGCCCTGGACTAGCGGGAGTCACAGATACGCAGTATTTT. It specifies CASSPGLAGVTDTQYF.